Listed below are T cell receptor beta chains from one sample, sequenced in a study of cytomegalovirus exposure and HLA in healthy donors. Some clones are missing from TCRdb's copy, which holds only in-frame ones; the method was immunoSEQ multiplex PCR. Of some 160,000 clones listed, approximately 81% are singletons. Source material: PBMCs. The receptors originated from a man between 25 and 39 years old in good health and CMV-seropositive. The CDR3 runs from the conserved cysteine through the conserved F or W. The order of the fields is D gene, V gene, CDR3 length, J gene, clone size, CDR3 DNA, CDR3 protein. The D gene is left open where the match is weak. Not all rows give a size; the values are once, few, many and, for expanded clones, a class.

TRBD1	TRBV9	13	TRBJ1-2	NA	TGTGCCAGCGGACAGGGAGGGCCGGAAGGCTACACCTTC	CASGQGGPEGYTF
NA	TRBV4-2	16	TRBJ1-1	many	TGTGCCAGCAGCCAAGATGAAGGGCAGGGGAACACTGAAGCTTTCTTT	CASSQDEGQGNTEAFF
TRBD1	TRBV4-1	15	TRBJ1-5	NA	TGCGCCAGCAGCCTCACAGGGGGAAGCAATCAGCCCCAGCATTTT	CASSLTGGSNQPQHF
TRBD2	TRBV2	12	TRBJ2-3	NA	TGTGCCAGCCGAAGCGGGGCAGATACGCAGTATTTT	CASRSGADTQYF
TRBD1	TRBV7-2	13	TRBJ1-1	NA	TGTGCCAGCAGGGGACAGGGGAGCACTGAAGCTTTCTTT	CASRGQGSTEAFF
NA	TRBV5-5	17	TRBJ2-5	NA	TGTGCCAGCAGCTTGTTTCAGGGGCGGGGGTACCAAGAGACCCAGTACTTC	CASSLFQGRGYQETQYF
TRBD1	TRBV7-9	13	TRBJ2-1	NA	TGTGCCAGCAGCTTGACAGGGGAAAATGAGCAGTTCTTC	CASSLTGENEQFF
NA	TRBV4-1	16	TRBJ2-2	NA	TGCGCCAGCAGTCTTAGTGGCGGGCTGAACACCGGGGAGCTGTTTTTT	CASSLSGGLNTGELFF
TRBD1	TRBV18	17	TRBJ2-2	NA	TGTGCCAGCTCGCCCATCGGGACAGTCCTGAACACCGGGGAGCTGTTTTTT	CASSPIGTVLNTGELFF
NA	TRBV23-1	13	TRBJ1-2	once	TGCGCCAGCAGTCAGGCGGGGGGCGGTGGCTACACCTTC	CASSQAGGGGYTF
NA	TRBV5-1	15	TRBJ1-2	NA	TGCGCCAGCAGCTTGGCCGGGACTGGGAACTATGGCTACACCTTC	CASSLAGTGNYGYTF
NA	TRBV19	14	TRBJ2-1	few	TGTGCCAGTAGTACGGGAAGCTCCTACAATGAGCAGTTCTTC	CASSTGSSYNEQFF
TRBD1	TRBV4-3	16	TRBJ2-2	NA	TGCGCCAGCAGCCGTCAACAGGGGCGTTACACCGGGGAGCTGTTTTTT	CASSRQQGRYTGELFF
TRBD2	TRBV9	17	TRBJ2-1	NA	TGTGCCAGCAGCTTGGGGACTAGCGGGAGGGCCTGGAATGAGCAGTTCTTC	CASSLGTSGRAWNEQFF
NA	TRBV4-3	14	TRBJ1-1	NA	TGCGCCAGCAGCCAAGATTCTGCCGGGACTGAAGCTTTCTTT	CASSQDSAGTEAFF
TRBD2	TRBV5-1	16	TRBJ2-3	NA	TGCGCCAGCAGCTTGGCTCTAGCGGGCGTCCTGGCTACGCAGTATTTT	CASSLALAGVLATQYF
NA	TRBV19	15	TRBJ1-2	NA	TGTGCCAGTACCATCGCCTTAGGGGTCAGGGATGGCTACACCTTC	CASTIALGVRDGYTF
NA	TRBV14	13	TRBJ2-7	NA	TGTGCCAGCAGCCCTGACAGACCCTACGAGCAGTACTTC	CASSPDRPYEQYF
NA	TRBV27	13	TRBJ1-1	NA	TGTGCCAGCAGGCTCTACAGGTCCACTGAAGCTTTCTTT	CASRLYRSTEAFF
TRBD2	TRBV25-1	15	TRBJ2-1	once	TGTGCCAGCAGTGACCCGACTAGCGGGGTCAATGAGCAGTTCTTC	CASSDPTSGVNEQFF
TRBD2	TRBV7-7	15	TRBJ2-7	NA	TGTGCTAGCAGCTTAAGGGCTAGCGGCCCCTACGAGCAGTACTTC	CASSLRASGPYEQYF
NA	TRBV18	15	TRBJ1-3	NA	TGTGCCAGCTCACCACCCCCCGGGACAGGAAACACCATATATTTT	CASSPPPGTGNTIYF
NA	TRBV30	13	TRBJ1-1	NA	TGTGCCTGGAGTATGGCCACGAACACTGAAGCTTTCTTT	CAWSMATNTEAFF
NA	TRBV14	13	TRBJ2-2	NA	TGTGCCAGCAGGCTAGCGCGCACCGGGGAGCTGTTTTTT	CASRLARTGELFF
TRBD1	TRBV7-9	14	TRBJ2-7	NA	TGTGCCAGCAGCTTAGGACAGGGAGACTACGAGCAGTACTTC	CASSLGQGDYEQYF
NA	TRBV7-3	15	TRBJ2-3	NA	TGTGCCAGCAGCTTAGGGGCAGGGAGGACAGATACGCAGTATTTT	CASSLGAGRTDTQYF
TRBD1	TRBV6-1	17	TRBJ1-5	NA	TGTGCCAGCAGTGAAGGGACAGGGCAGTCAGGCAATCAGCCCCAGCATTTT	CASSEGTGQSGNQPQHF
TRBD2	TRBV7-2	16	TRBJ2-1	NA	TGTGCCAGCCTGCTTCGAGGTAGCGGGAGGTGGAATGAGCAGTTCTTC	CASLLRGSGRWNEQFF
NA	TRBV9	14	TRBJ1-3	NA	TGTGCCAGCAGCCCCCTTAGGGGGGGAAACACCATATATTTT	CASSPLRGGNTIYF